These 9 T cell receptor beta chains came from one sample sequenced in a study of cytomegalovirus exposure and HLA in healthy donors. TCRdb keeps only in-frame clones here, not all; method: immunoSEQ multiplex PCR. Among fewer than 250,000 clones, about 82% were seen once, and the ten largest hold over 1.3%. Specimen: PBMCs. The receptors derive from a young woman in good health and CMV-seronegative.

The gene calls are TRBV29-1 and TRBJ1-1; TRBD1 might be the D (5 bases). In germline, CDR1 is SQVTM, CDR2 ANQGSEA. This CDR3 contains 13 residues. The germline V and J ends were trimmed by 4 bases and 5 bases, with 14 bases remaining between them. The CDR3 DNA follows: TGCAGCGTTGTCGCGGGGGGGTTGACTGAAGCTTTCTTT. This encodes CSVVAGGLTEAFF. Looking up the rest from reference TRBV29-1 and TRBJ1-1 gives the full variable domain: SAVISQKPSRDICQRGTSLTIQCQVDSQVTMMFWYRQQPGQSLTLIATANQGSEATYESGFVIDKFPISRPNLTFSTLTVSNMSPEDSSIYLCSVVAGGLTEAFFGQGTRLTVV.

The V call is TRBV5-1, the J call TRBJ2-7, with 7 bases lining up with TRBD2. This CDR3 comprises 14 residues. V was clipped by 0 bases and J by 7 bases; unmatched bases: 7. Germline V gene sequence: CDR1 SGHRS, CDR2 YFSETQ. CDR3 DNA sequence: TGCGCCAGCAGCTTGGCCGGGTATAGCGGGGAGCAGTACTTC. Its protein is CASSLAGYSGEQYF.

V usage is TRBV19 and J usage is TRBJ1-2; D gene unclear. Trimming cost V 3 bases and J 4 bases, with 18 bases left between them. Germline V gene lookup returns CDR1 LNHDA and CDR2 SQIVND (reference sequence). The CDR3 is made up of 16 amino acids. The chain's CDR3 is CASSILQTAISYGYTF. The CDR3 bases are TGTGCCAGTAGTATTCTACAGACGGCGATCAGCTATGGCTACACCTTC. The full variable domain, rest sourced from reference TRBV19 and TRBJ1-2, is DGGITQSPKYLFRKEGQNVTLSCEQNLNHDAMYWYRQDPGQGLRLIYYSQIVNDFQKGDIAEGYSVSREKKESFPLTVTSAQKNPTAFYLCASSILQTAISYGYTFGSGTRLTVV.

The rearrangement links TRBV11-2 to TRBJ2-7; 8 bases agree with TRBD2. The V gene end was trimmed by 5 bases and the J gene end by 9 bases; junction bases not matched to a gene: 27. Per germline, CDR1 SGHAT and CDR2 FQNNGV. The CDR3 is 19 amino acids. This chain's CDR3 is CASSQTLSSSGRGTGTQYF. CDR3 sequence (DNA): TGTGCCAGCAGCCAGACCCTTTCCTCATCCGGGAGGGGTACAGGTACGCAGTACTTC.

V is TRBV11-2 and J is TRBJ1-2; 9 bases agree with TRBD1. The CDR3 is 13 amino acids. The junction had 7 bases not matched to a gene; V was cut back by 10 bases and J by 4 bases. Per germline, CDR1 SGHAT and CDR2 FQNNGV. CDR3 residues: CATITGGSYGYTF. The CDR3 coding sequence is TGTGCCACCATAACAGGGGGCTCCTATGGCTACACCTTC.

The CDR3 nucleotides read TGTGCCAGCAGTTACACAGGGGCAACTGAAGCTTTCTTT. It is translated as CASSYTGATEAFF. The chain links TRBV27 to TRBJ1-1; 7 nucleotides align to TRBD1. This CDR3 spans 13 amino acids. CDR1 is MNHEY and CDR2 is SMNVEV in the germline V gene (reference sequence). V shed 4 bases and J 5 bases; nucleotides not matched to a gene: 4.

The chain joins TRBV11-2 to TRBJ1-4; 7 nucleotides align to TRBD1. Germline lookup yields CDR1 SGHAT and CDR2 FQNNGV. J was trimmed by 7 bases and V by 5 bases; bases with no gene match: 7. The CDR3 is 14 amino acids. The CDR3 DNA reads TGTGCCAGCAGCCAACTGACAGGGCGTGAAAAACTGTTTTTT. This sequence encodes CASSQLTGREKLFF. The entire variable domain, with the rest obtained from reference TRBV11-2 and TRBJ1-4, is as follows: EAGVAQSPRYKIIEKRQSVAFWCNPISGHATLYWYQQILGQGPKLLIQFQNNGVVDDSQLPKDRFSAERLKGVDSTLKIQPAKLEDSAVYLCASSQLTGREKLFFGSGTQLSVL.

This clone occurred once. The CDR3 protein is CSVGVFVNRGRTGANVLTF. CDR3 DNA: TGCAGCGTTGGGGTCTTCGTGAACAGGGGAAGGACTGGGGCCAACGTCCTGACTTTC. The V call is TRBV29-1, the J call TRBJ2-6, with 7 bases identical to TRBD1. The J segment lost 2 bases and the V segment lost 4 bases, leaving 17 bases of the junction unmatched. The CDR3 is made up of 19 amino acids. The germline gives CDR1 SQVTM, CDR2 ANQGSEA.

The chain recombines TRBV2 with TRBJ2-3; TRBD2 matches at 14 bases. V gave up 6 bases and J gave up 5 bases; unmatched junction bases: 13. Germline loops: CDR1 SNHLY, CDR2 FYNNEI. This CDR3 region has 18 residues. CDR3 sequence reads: CASRREGTSGSRGDTQYF. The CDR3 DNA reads TGTGCCAGCAGGAGGGAGGGGACTAGCGGGAGCCGAGGAGATACGCAGTATTTT.